This is a list of T cell receptor beta chains from one sample in a study of T-cell memory formation after mild COVID-19. Each CDR3 protein is one row after TCRdb ran MiXCR on the 5' RACE reads. The sample includes over 500,000 distinct CDR3 sequences, approximately 15% seen only once; the top ten take around 8.1%. Sequencing input: PBMCs or a T cell subset sorted from them (not recorded which). These receptors originate from an adult woman who had mild COVID-19 (a few samples of this study predate the infection). Cell type and time point are not known. Each CDR3 is given with its conserved first and last residue. D genes are given only for firm matches. Expanded clones get a size class; other rows say once, few or many, or leave the size out.

many	TRBV10-3	TRBJ2-3	-	TGTGCCATCAGTGAGAATGGGGTTAGTGCAGATACGCAGTATTTT	CAISENGVSADTQYF
-	TRBV12-3/TRBV12-4	TRBJ1-1	TRBD1	TGTGCCAGCAGTCCCATCACAGGGGTGGGCGCTGAAGCTTTCTTT	CASSPITGVGAEAFF
-	TRBV15	TRBJ2-7	TRBD2	TGTGCCACCAGCAGGTCTCGTGAACTAGCGGGCTCCTACGAGCAGTACTTC	CATSRSRELAGSYEQYF
-	TRBV7-9	TRBJ1-1	TRBD1	TGTGCCAGCAGCTTGTCAAGGGGGCAGGATACTGAAGCTTTCTTT	CASSLSRGQDTEAFF
-	TRBV6-5	TRBJ1-1	TRBD1	TGTGCCAGCAGTTATGACCAGGGGGACACTGAAGCTTTCTTT	CASSYDQGDTEAFF
few	TRBV4-2	TRBJ2-2	-	TGTGCCAGCAGCCAAGAAGAACTAGGTTGGGGCGGGGAGCTGTTTTTT	CASSQEELGWGGELFF
-	TRBV13	TRBJ2-7	-	TGTGCCAGCAGCTTAGTGGTTAGTCCGCAGAGTGAGCAGTACTTC	CASSLVVSPQSEQYF
few	TRBV12-3/TRBV12-4	TRBJ2-5	TRBD2	TGTGCCAGCAGTCCCCGGACTAGCGGGAGGTCTGAGACCCAGTACTTC	CASSPRTSGRSETQYF
few	TRBV20-1	TRBJ2-7	TRBD2	TGCAGTGCGGCCGACCTAGCGGGAGTTTACGAGCAGTACTTC	CSAADLAGVYEQYF
-	TRBV14	TRBJ2-1	TRBD2	TGTGCCAGCAGCCAAGATACACTAGCGGGAGCCCACAATGAGCAGTTCTTC	CASSQDTLAGAHNEQFF
-	TRBV15	TRBJ2-3	-	TGTGCCACCAGCAGAAGTCGGGGGATCGCTACGCAGTATTTT	CATSRSRGIATQYF
few	TRBV14	TRBJ1-6	-	TGTGCCAGCAGCCAAGTTCTACAGGATAATTCACCCCTCCACTTT	CASSQVLQDNSPLHF
-	TRBV5-1	TRBJ2-7	TRBD1	TGCGCCAGCAGCTGGCAGGGGGTATCGAGCGACGAGCAGTACTTC	CASSWQGVSSDEQYF
-	TRBV7-9	TRBJ2-5	-	TGTGCCAGCAGAGGGGGGGCGGAGACCCAGTACTTC	CASRGGAETQYF
many	TRBV12-3/TRBV12-4	TRBJ2-7	TRBD2	TGTGCCAGCAGCCCCGGGAGGCTAGGGCAGTACTTC	CASSPGRLGQYF
-	TRBV5-1	TRBJ2-5	-	TGCGCCAGCAGCTTAGCGGACAGCTACCAAGAGACCCAGTACTTC	CASSLADSYQETQYF